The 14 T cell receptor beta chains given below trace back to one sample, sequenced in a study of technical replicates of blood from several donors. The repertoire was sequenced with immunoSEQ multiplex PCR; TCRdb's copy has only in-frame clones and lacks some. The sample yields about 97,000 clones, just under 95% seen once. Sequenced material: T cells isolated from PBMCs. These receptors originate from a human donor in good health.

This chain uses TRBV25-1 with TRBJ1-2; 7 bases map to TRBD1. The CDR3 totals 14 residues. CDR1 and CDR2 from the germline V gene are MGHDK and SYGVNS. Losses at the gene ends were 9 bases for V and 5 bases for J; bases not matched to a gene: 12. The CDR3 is CASQAIQGEYGYTF. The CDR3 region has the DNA TGTGCCAGTCAAGCTATCCAGGGGGAATATGGCTACACCTTC.

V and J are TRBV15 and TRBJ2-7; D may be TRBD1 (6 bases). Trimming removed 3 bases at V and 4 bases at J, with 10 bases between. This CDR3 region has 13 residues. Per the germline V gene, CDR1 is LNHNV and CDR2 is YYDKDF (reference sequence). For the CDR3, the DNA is TGTGCCACCAGCAGGGACAGTGGTTACGAGCAGTACTTC. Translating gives CATSRDSGYEQYF.

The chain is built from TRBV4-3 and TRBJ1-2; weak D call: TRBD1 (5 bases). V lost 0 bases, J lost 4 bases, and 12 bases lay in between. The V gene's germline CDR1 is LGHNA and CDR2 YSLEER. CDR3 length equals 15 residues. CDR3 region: CASSQDRGSGYGYTF. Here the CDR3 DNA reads TGCGCCAGCAGCCAAGATCGGGGGAGTGGCTATGGCTACACCTTC.

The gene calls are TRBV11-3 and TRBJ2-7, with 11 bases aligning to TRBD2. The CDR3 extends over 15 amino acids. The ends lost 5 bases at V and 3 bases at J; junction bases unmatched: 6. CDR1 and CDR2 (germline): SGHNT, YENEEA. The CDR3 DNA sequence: TGTGCCAGCAGCATACTAGCGGGAGCTCTCTACGAGCAGTACTTC. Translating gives CASSILAGALYEQYF. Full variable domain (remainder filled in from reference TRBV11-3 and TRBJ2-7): EAGVVQSPRYKIIEKKQPVAFWCNPISGHNTLYWYLQNLGQGPELLIRYENEEAVDDSQLPKDRFSAERLKGVDSTLKIQPAELGDSAVYLCASSILAGALYEQYFGPGTRLTVT.

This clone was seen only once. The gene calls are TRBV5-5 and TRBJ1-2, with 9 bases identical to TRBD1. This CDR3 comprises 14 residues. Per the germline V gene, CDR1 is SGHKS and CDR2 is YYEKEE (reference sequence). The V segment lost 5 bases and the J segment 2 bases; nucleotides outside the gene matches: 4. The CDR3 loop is CASSWDRVNYGYTF. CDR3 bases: TGTGCCAGCAGTTGGGACAGGGTAAACTATGGCTACACCTTC.

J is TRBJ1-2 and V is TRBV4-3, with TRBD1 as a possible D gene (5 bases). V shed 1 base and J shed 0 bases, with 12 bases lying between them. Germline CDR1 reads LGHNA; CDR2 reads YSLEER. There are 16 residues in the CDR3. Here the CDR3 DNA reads TGCGCCAGCAGCCAAGGTTGGGGGGGAGCTAACTATGGCTACACCTTC. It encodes CASSQGWGGANYGYTF.

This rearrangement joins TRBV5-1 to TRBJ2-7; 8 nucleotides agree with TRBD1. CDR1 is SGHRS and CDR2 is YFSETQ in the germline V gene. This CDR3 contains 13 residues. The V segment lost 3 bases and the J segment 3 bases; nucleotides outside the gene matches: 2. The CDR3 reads CASSWGTGYEQYF. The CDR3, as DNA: TGCGCCAGCAGCTGGGGGACAGGCTACGAGCAGTACTTC.

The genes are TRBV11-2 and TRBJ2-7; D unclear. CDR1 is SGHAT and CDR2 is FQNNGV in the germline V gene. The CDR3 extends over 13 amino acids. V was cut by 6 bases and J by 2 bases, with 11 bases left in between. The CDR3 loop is CASSLSDTYEQYF. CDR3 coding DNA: TGTGCCAGCAGTTTATCCGACACCTACGAGCAGTACTTC.

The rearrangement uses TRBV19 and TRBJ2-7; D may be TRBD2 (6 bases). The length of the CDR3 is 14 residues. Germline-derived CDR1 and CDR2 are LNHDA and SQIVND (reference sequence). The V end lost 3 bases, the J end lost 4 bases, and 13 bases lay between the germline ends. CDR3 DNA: TGTGCCAGTAGTATTAGCGGCAGGGCGTACGAGCAGTACTTC. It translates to CASSISGRAYEQYF.

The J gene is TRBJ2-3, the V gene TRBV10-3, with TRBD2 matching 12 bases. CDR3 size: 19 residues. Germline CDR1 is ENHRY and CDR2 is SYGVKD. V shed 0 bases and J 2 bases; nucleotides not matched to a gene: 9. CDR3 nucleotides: TGTGCCATCAGTGAGTCGGGGACTAGCGGGCGGAGGGACACAGATACGCAGTATTTT. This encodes CAISESGTSGRRDTDTQYF.

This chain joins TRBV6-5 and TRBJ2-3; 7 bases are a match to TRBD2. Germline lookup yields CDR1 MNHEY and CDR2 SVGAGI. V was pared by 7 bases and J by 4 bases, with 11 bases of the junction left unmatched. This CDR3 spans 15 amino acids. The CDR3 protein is CASNDTGRAPDTQYF. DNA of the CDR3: TGTGCCAGCAACGACACGGGGAGGGCTCCAGATACGCAGTATTTT.

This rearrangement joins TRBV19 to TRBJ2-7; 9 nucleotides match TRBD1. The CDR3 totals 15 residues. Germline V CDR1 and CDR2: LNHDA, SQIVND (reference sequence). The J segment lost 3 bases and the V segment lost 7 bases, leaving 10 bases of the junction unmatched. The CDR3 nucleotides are TGTGCCAGTAATGGTCCGGGACAGGGATTCTACGAGCAGTACTTC. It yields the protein CASNGPGQGFYEQYF.

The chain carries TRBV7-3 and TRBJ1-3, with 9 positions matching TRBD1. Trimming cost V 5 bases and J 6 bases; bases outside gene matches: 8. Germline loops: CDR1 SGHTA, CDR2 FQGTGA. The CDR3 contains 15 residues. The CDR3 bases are TGTGCCAGCAGCCTAGGGACAGGGAGTCAAAACACCATATATTTT. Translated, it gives CASSLGTGSQNTIYF.

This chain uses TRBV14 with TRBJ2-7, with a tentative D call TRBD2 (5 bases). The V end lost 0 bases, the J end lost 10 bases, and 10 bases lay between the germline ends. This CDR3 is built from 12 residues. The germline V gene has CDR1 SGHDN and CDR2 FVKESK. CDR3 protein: CASSQDRTLQYF. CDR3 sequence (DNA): TGTGCCAGCAGCCAAGATAGGACTCTACAGTACTTC.